This entry concerns a single T cell receptor (beta chain). The antigen remains undetermined. These data belong to a study of PD-1 blockade in classical Hodgkin lymphoma. Study results and limitations: Newly diagnosed patients had diversity similar to the baseline diversity of complete responders. Baseline TCR diversity was reportedly lower in newly diagnosed patients than in healthy donors. It was reported as lower still in relapsed/refractory patients. Anyone who began nivolumab under 1 year after ASCT was excluded. There was a significant rise in CD4+ TCR diversity by C4D1, with no such rise for CD8+.

Indicated time point: cycle 4 day 1 (C4D1), after more than 5 weeks of nivolumab. Every one of the patients relapsed after autologous stem cell transplantation (brentuximab vedotin exposure was variable). Purification of CD4+ T cells from thawed PBMCs was performed via magnetic negative selection. The CDR3 has 11 amino acids. Trimming took 2 bases from V and 3 from J, leaving 2 bases between them. Germline V gene sequence: CDR1 LGHNT, CDR2 FRNRAP. The repertoire was sequenced with immunoSEQ multiplex PCR; TCRdb's copy has only in-frame clones and lacks some. The sample lists approximately 9,000 clones; over 70% were seen once.

This specimen was CD4+ T cells from blood, taken before the fourth cycle of nivolumab. This receptor was obtained from a human donor with classical Hodgkin lymphoma. V gene TRBV12-5 combines with J gene TRBJ2-7; D gene unclear. CDR3 sequence: CASGLYYEQYF. The CDR3 nucleotides are TGTGCTAGTGGTTTGTACTACGAGCAGTACTTC.